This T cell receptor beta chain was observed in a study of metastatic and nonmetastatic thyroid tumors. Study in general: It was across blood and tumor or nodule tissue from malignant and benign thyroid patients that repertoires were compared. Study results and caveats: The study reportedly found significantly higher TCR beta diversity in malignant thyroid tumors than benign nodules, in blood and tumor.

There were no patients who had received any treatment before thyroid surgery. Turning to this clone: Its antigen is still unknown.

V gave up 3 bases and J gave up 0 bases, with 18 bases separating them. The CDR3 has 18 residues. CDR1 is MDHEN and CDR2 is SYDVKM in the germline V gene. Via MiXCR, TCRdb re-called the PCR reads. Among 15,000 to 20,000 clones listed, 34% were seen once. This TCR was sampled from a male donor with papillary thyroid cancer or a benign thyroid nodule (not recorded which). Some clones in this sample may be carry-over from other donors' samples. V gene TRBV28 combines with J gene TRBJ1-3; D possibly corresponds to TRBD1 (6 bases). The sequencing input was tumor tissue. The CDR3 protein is CASSFGSGTPISGNTIYF. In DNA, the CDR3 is TGTGCCAGCAGTTTTGGGTCCGGGACACCGATCTCTGGAAACACCATATATTTT.